This TCR beta chain came from a study of radiation and T cells in renal cell carcinoma. Described time point: blood 4 weeks post-SBRT, at nephrectomy. The treatment denotes: 15 Gy SBRT to primary tumor, nephrectomy 4 weeks later. The assay was immunoSEQ multiplex PCR, and TCRdb's table has in-frame clones only and misses some. The sample includes under 100,000 clones, approximately 80% of them seen just once. This CDR3 is 15 amino acids long. Trimming cost V 3 bases and J 4 bases; bases outside gene matches: 5. Germline CDR1 is SGHNT and CDR2 is YYREEE (reference sequence). This chain uses TRBV5-4 with TRBJ2-1; 9 positions match TRBD2. The input for sequencing was blood, taken from a patient whose treatment included radiotherapy and nephrectomy. This clonotype was obtained from a man aged 50 or older with renal cell carcinoma. CDR3 DNA sequence: TGTGCCAGCAGCTCGGGCGGGGGGGCTTACAATGAGCAGTTCTTC. Its translation: CASSSGGGAYNEQFF.